This T cell receptor (beta chain) is from a study of shared clonotypes between healthy human individuals. General study results and limits: Naive subsets typically showed greater estimated richness than memory subsets. Rarefaction showed sorted-subset sequencing was incomplete despite large depth.

Remarks on this clone: Its antigen remains unidentified.

The genomic DNA of each subset was split evenly across several immunoSEQ plates. Generated by immunoSEQ multiplex PCR, the TCRdb table keeps only in-frame clones and is missing some. Of approximately 2,000,000 clones in the sample, about 94% are singletons; the top ten hold roughly 1.7%. The CDR3 is 14 residues long. Germline V gene data show CDR1 as SGHRS and CDR2 as YFSETQ. The ends lost 3 bases at V and 5 bases at J; junction bases unmatched: 6. CD8 cells regarded as naive lacked CD45RO, were positively chosen for CCR7, and omitted terminally differentiated effector memory CD45RA+ cells. The receptor comes from a man between 18 and 29 years old in good health. Some clones in this sample may be carry-over from other donors' samples. What was sequenced was naive CD8+ T cells from PBMCs. This chain uses TRBV5-1 with TRBJ1-1; TRBD1 agrees at 8 bases. The DNA of the CDR3 is TGCGCCAGCAGCTCGACAGGGGTAGGGACTGAAGCTTTCTTT. Protein: CASSSTGVGTEAFF.